The source of this T cell receptor beta chain is a study of blood T cell repertoires in COVID-19. V dropped 7 bases and J dropped 4 bases, with 17 bases sitting between them. CDR3 length: 14 residues. CDR1 and CDR2 from the germline V gene are SGHDT and YYEEEE. Clones were read by immunoSEQ multiplex PCR, and TCRdb kept only the in-frame ones, dropping some. The sample carries about 430,000 clones, more than 75% recorded once. This chain joins TRBV5-6 and TRBJ1-1; D is ambiguous. Sequencing used PBMCs or T cells enriched from blood (not recorded which). The receptor comes from a woman aged 25 to 45 with acute COVID-19. The CDR3 loop is CASQVRGSLTEAFF. The CDR3 DNA follows: TGTGCCAGCCAGGTGCGGGGAAGTCTCACTGAAGCTTTCTTT.